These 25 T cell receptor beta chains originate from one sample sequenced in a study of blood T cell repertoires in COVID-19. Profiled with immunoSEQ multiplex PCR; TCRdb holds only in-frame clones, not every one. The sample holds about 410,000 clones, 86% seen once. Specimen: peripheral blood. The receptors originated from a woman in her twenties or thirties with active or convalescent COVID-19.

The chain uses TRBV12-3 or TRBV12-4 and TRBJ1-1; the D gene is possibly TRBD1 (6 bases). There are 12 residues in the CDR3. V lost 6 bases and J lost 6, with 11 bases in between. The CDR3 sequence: CASSPGTPEAFF. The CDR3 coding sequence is TGTGCCAGCAGCCCCGGGACACCTGAAGCTTTCTTT.

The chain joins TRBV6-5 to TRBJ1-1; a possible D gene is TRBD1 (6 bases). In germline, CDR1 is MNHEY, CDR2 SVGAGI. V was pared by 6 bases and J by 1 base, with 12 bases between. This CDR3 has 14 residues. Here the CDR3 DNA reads TGTGCCAGCAGCGCCATGACAGGGAACACTGAAGCTTTCTTT. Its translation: CASSAMTGNTEAFF.

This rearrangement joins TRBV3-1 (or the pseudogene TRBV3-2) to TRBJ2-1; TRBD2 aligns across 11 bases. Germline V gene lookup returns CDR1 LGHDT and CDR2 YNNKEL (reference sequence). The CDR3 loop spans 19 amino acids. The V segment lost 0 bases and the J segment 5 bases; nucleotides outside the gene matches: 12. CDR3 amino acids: CASSQEFVLAGETNNEQFF. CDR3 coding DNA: TGTGCCAGCAGCCAAGAATTCGTACTAGCGGGAGAAACGAACAATGAGCAGTTCTTC.

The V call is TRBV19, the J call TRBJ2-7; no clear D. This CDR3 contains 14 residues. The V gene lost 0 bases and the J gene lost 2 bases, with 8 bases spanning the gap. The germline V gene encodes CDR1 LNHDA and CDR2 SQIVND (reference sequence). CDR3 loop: CASSIDHTTYEQYF. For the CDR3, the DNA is TGTGCCAGTAGTATAGATCACACTACCTACGAGCAGTACTTC.

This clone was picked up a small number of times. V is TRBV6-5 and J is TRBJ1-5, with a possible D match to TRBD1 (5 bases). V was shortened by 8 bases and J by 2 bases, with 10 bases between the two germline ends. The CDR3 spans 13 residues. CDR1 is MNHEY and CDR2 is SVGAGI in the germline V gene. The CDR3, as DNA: TGTGCCAGCGCCACGGGGGGCAATCAGCCCCAGCATTTT. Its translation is CASATGGNQPQHF.

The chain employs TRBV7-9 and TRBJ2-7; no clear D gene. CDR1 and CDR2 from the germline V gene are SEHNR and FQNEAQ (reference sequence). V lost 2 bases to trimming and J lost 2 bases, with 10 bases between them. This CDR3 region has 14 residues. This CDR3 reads CASSLPDNAYEQYF. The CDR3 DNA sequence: TGTGCCAGCAGCTTACCCGACAACGCCTACGAGCAGTACTTC.

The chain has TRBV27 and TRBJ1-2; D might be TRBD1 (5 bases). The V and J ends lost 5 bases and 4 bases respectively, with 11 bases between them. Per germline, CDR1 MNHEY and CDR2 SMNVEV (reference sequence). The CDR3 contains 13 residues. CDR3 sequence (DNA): TGTGCCAGCAGTAGGGGCGCTTTCTATGGCTACACCTTC. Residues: CASSRGAFYGYTF.

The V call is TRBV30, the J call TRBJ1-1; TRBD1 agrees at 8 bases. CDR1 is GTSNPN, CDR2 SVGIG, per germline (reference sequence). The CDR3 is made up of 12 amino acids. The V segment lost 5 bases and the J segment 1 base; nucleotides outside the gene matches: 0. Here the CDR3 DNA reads TGTGCCTGGGGGACAGGGAACACTGAAGCTTTCTTT. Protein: CAWGTGNTEAFF.

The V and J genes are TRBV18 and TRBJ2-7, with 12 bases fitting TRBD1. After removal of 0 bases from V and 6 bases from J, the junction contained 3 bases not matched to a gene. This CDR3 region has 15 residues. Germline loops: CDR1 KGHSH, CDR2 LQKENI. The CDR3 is CASSPPGQGAAEQYF. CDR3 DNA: TGTGCCAGCTCACCACCGGGACAGGGGGCTGCCGAGCAGTACTTC.

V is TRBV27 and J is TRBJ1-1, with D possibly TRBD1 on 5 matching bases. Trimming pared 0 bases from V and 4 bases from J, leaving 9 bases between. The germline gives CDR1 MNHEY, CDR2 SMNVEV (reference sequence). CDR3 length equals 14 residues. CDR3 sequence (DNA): TGTGCCAGCAGTTTATCGATGGGGGGCACTGAAGCTTTCTTT. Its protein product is CASSLSMGGTEAFF.

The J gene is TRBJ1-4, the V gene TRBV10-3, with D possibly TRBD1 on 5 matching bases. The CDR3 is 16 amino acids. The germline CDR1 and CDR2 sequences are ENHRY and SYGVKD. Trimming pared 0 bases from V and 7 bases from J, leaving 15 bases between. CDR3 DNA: TGTGCCATCAGTGAGTCGAAGCAGGGCGTCTTTGAAAAACTGTTTTTT. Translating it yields CAISESKQGVFEKLFF.

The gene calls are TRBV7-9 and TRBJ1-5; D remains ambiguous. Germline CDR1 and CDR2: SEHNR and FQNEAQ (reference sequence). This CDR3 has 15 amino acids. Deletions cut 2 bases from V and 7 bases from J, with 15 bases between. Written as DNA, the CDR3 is TGTGCCAGCAGCTTACTGGAGGGCGCGGGGCAGCCCCAGCATTTT. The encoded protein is CASSLLEGAGQPQHF.

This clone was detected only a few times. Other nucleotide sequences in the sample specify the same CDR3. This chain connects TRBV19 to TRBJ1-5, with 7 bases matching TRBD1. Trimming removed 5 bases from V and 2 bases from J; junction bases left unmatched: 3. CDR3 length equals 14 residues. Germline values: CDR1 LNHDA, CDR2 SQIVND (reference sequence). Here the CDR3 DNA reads TGTGCCAGTAGTGGTGGACAGGGCAATCAGCCCCAGCATTTT. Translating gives CASSGGQGNQPQHF.

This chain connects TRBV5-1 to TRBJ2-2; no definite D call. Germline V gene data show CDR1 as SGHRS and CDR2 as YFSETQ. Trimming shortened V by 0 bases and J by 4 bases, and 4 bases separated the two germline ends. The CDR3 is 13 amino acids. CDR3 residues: CASSLGATGELFF. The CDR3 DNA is TGCGCCAGCAGCTTGGGCGCCACCGGGGAGCTGTTTTTT.

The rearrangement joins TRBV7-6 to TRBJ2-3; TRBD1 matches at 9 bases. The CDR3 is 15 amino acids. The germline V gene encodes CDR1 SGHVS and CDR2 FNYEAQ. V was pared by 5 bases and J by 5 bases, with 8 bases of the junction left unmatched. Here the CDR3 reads CASSPRQGDRDTQYF. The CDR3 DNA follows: TGTGCCAGCAGCCCAAGACAGGGGGACAGAGATACGCAGTATTTT. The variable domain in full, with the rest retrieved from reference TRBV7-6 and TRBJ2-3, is GAGVSQSPRYKVTKRGQDVALRCDPISGHVSLYWYRQALGQGPEFLTYFNYEAQQDKSGLPNDRFSAERPEGSISTLTIQRTEQRDSAMYRCASSPRQGDRDTQYFGPGTRLTVL.

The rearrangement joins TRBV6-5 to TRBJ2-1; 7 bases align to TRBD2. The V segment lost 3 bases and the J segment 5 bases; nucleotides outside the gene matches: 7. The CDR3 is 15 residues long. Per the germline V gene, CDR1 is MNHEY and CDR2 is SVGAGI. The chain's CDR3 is CASSYLAGSHNEQFF. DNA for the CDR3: TGTGCCAGCAGTTATTTAGCGGGTTCACACAATGAGCAGTTCTTC.

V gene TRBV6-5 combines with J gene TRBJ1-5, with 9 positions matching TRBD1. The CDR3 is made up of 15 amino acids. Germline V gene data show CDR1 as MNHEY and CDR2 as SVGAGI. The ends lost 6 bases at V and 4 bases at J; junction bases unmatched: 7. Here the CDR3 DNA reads TGTGCCAGCAGGGTTGGACAGGGGTGGAATCAGCCCCAGCATTTT. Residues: CASRVGQGWNQPQHF.

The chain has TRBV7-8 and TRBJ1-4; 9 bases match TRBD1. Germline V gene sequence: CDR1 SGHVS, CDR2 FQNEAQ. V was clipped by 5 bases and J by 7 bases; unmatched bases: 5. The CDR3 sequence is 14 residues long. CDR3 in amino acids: CASSKGQGREKLFF. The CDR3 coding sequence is TGTGCCAGCAGCAAGGGACAGGGTCGTGAAAAACTGTTTTTT. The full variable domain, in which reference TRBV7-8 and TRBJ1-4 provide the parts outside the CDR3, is GAGVSQSPRYKVAKRGQDVALRCDPISGHVSLFWYQQALGQGPEFLTYFQNEAQLDKSGLPSDRFFAERPEGSVSTLKIQRTQQEDSAVYLCASSKGQGREKLFFGSGTQLSVL.

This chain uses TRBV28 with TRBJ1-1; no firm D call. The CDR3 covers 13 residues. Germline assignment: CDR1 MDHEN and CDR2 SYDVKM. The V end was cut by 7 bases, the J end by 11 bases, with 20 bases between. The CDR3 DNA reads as TGTGCCAGCACCGGGGAGATCCCCCAAATGGCTTTCTTT. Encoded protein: CASTGEIPQMAFF.

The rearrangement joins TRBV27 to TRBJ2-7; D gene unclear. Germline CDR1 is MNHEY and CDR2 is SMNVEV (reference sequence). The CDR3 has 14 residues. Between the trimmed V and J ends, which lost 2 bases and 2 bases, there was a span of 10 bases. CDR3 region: CASSLRAEPYEQYF. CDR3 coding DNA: TGTGCCAGCAGTTTACGCGCGGAACCCTACGAGCAGTACTTC.

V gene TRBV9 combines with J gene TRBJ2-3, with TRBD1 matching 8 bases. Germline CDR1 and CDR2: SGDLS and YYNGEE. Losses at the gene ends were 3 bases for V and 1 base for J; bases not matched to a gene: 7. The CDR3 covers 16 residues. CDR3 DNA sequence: TGTGCCAGCAGCGCCCCTCAGGGGGCTGGCACAGATACGCAGTATTTT. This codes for CASSAPQGAGTDTQYF.

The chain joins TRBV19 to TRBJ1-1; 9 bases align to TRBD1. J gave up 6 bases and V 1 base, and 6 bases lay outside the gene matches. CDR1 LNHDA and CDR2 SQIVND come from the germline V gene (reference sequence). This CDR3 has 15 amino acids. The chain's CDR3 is CASSIAGTGLAEAFF. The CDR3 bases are TGTGCCAGTAGTATAGCCGGGACAGGGTTGGCTGAAGCTTTCTTT.

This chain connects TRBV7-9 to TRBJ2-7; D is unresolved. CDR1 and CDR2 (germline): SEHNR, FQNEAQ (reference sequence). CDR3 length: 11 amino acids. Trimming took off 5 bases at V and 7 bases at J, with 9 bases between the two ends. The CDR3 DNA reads TGTGCCAGCAGCCGTGAGTATGAGCAGTACTTC. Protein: CASSREYEQYF.

The CDR3 nucleotides read TGTGCCAGCAGCACCTCCTCTAGCGCCGAGCAGTACTTC. Translating it yields CASSTSSSAEQYF. The V gene is TRBV5-4, the J gene TRBJ2-7, with D tentatively TRBD2 (6 bases). V was pared by 4 bases and J by 6 bases, with 14 bases between. The CDR3 has 13 residues. Germline-derived CDR1 and CDR2 are SGHNT and YYREEE (reference sequence). Full variable domain (remainder filled in from reference TRBV5-4 and TRBJ2-7): ETGVTQSPTHLIKTRGQQVTLRCSSQSGHNTVSWYQQALGQGPQFIFQYYREEENGRGNFPPRFSGLQFPNYSSELNVNALELDDSALYLCASSTSSSAEQYFGPGTRLTVT.

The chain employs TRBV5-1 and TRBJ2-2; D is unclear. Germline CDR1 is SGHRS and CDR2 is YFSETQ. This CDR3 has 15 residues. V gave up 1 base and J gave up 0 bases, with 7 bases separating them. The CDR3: CASSLIGANTGELFF. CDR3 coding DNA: TGCGCCAGCAGCTTGATCGGAGCGAACACCGGGGAGCTGTTTTTT.